This T cell receptor beta chain was captured by sequencing in a study of cytomegalovirus exposure and HLA in healthy donors. CDR1 is SGDLS, CDR2 YYNGEE, per germline. V lost 2 bases and J 0 bases, leaving 14 bases between the germline ends. The CDR3 covers 17 residues. In the PCR, 60 Vbeta and 13 Jbeta primers were used. TCRdb's table, derived via immunoSEQ multiplex PCR, lists solely in-frame clones and lacks some. The sample records 40,000 to 45,000 clones, about nine tenths being singletons. This chain links TRBV9 with TRBJ2-2; possible D gene TRBD2, 6 bases. Sequenced sample: PBMCs. The sequence was obtained from a woman in her 40s in good health and CMV-seropositive. In nucleotides, the CDR3 is TGTGCCAGCAGCGTGGGGGGTGGGACCGCGAACACCGGGGAGCTGTTTTTT. This encodes CASSVGGGTANTGELFF.